A single sample gave rise to the 8 T cell receptor beta chains below, sequenced in a study of T cells in Graves' hyperthyroidism and ophthalmopathy. RNA transcripts served as the template for amplifying TCR beta CDR3 regions. Using the HTBI primer set, a first-round RT-PCR was run on the TCR CDR3. TCRdb reanalysed the multiplex PCR reads using MiXCR and keeps one entry per CDR3 protein. The sample contains about 250,000 distinct CDR3 sequences, approximately 24% of which appear only once. The sequencing input was blood. The origin of the receptors is a woman aged 35 to 49 with Graves' ophthalmopathy.

Only one count was recorded for this clonotype. V is TRBV20-1 and J is TRBJ2-5; tentative D call: TRBD1 (5 bases). Germline CDR1 and CDR2: DFQATT and SNEGSKA (reference sequence). The CDR3 extends over 12 amino acids. V gave up 2 bases and J gave up 4 bases, with 8 bases separating them. Here the CDR3 reads CSARRGAETQYF. The DNA of the CDR3 is TGCAGTGCTAGAAGGGGCGCAGAGACCCAGTACTTC.

This clonotype was observed at least ten times. The CDR3 DNA reads TGTGCCAGTAGAGATATCTTGCAGCTGGCGGGAGGGTCAGTGGCCAAAAACATTCAGTACTTC. Protein: CASRDILQLAGGSVAKNIQYF. The chain recombines TRBV19 with TRBJ2-4; 9 bases are a match to TRBD2. Germline CDR1 and CDR2: LNHDA and SQIVND (reference sequence). J was trimmed by 1 base and V by 6 bases; bases with no gene match: 22. The CDR3 sequence is 21 residues long.

This clonotype was observed at least ten times. The V call is TRBV7-9, the J call TRBJ1-1; 8 positions agree with TRBD1. Germline values: CDR1 SEHNR, CDR2 FQNEAQ (reference sequence). The CDR3 has 15 amino acids. V gave up 5 bases and J gave up 6 bases; unmatched junction bases: 11. The CDR3 nucleotides are TGTGCCAGCAGCCTGACAGGGGCTTATGTGTCTGAAGCTTTCTTT. As protein: CASSLTGAYVSEAFF. Supplemented by reference TRBV7-9 and TRBJ1-1, the full variable domain reads DTGVSQNPRHKITKRGQNVTFRCDPISEHNRLYWYRQTLGQGPEFLTYFQNEAQLEKSRLLSDRFSAERPKGSFSTLEIQRTEQGDSAMYLCASSLTGAYVSEAFFGQGTRLTVV.

In this sample, this clonotype turned up many times. The chain has TRBV5-1 and TRBJ2-7; TRBD1 or TRBD2 may be the D gene (6 bases each). V gave up 1 base and J gave up 7 bases, with 15 bases separating them. The CDR3 has 14 residues. Germline V CDR1 and CDR2: SGHRS, YFSETQ. The CDR3 region is CASSLPGAVIEQYF. The CDR3 nucleotides read TGCGCCAGCAGCTTGCCGGGGGCGGTAATTGAGCAGTACTTC. Based on the CDR3 plus reference TRBV5-1 and TRBJ2-7, the full variable domain is KAGVTQTPRYLIKTRGQQVTLSCSPISGHRSVSWYQQTPGQGLQFLFEYFSETQRNKGNFPGRFSGRQFSNSRSEMNVSTLELGDSALYLCASSLPGAVIEQYFGPGTRLTVT.

This clonotype was seen many times. This chain uses TRBV9 with TRBJ2-7; no clear D gene. V dropped 0 bases and J dropped 5 bases, with 9 bases sitting between them. Per germline, CDR1 SGDLS and CDR2 YYNGEE. CDR3 size: 13 residues. The chain's CDR3 is CASSVDVADEQYF. CDR3 in DNA: TGTGCCAGCAGCGTAGACGTCGCCGACGAGCAGTACTTC.

In its sample, this clonotype was seen many times. The chain carries TRBV5-1 and TRBJ2-1; 11 bases are a match to TRBD1. The germline gives CDR1 SGHRS, CDR2 YFSETQ. The CDR3 is 15 amino acids. V gave up 3 bases and J gave up 3 bases; unmatched junction bases: 2. The chain's CDR3 is CASSSGTGGYNEQFF. Here the CDR3 DNA reads TGCGCCAGCAGCTCCGGGACAGGGGGCTACAATGAGCAGTTCTTC.

This clonotype was seen many times. The rearrangement uses TRBV11-2 and TRBJ2-7; D possibly corresponds to TRBD1 (6 bases). This CDR3 spans 14 amino acids. Trimming left V 5 bases short and J 3 bases short, with 14 bases between. Germline V gives CDR1 SGHAT, CDR2 FQNNGV. CDR3 coding DNA: TGTGCCAGCAGCCCCCTCCAGGGGCACTACGAGCAGTACTTC. It yields the protein CASSPLQGHYEQYF.

This clonotype was recorded once. The chain uses TRBV7-8 and TRBJ1-1; no clear D gene. V was clipped by 5 bases and J by 4 bases, with 11 bases between them. This CDR3 is built from 13 residues. CDR1 is SGHVS, CDR2 FQNEAQ, per germline. CDR3 protein: CASSLSMRTEAFF. CDR3 nucleotide sequence: TGTGCCAGCAGCCTTTCTATGCGCACTGAAGCTTTCTTT.